The 31 T cell receptor beta chains below were found in one sample sequenced in a study of response to subunit inactivated influenza vaccine. TCRdb itself ran the RT-PCR reads through MiXCR, one entry per CDR3 protein. The data show 630,000 or so distinct CDR3 sequences, with around 14% seen just once and 11% held by the top ten. Source: PBMCs from blood, taken 11 to 12 days after vaccination. The receptors here all came from a man between 50 and 59 years old who received an inactivated influenza vaccine.

The table lists this clonotype with many counts. DNA of the CDR3: TGTGCCAGCAGCCGAGACGACAGGGCTAATGAAAAACTGTTTTTT. This gives the protein CASSRDDRANEKLFF. The rearrangement links TRBV7-2 to TRBJ1-4; 7 nucleotides agree with TRBD1. The germline V gene encodes CDR1 SGHTA and CDR2 FQGNSA. V was pared by 5 bases and J by 3 bases, with 6 bases of the junction left unmatched. This CDR3 has 15 amino acids.

The chain links TRBV11-2 to TRBJ2-1, with 9 nucleotides matching TRBD2. Losses at the gene ends were 0 bases for V and 9 bases for J; bases not matched to a gene: 9. The CDR3 is made up of 16 amino acids. CDR1 SGHAT and CDR2 FQNNGV come from the germline V gene. CDR3: CASSLDSLRGGGEQFF. CDR3 coding DNA: TGTGCCAGCAGCTTAGACAGCCTGCGGGGGGGCGGTGAGCAGTTCTTC.

This sequence joins TRBV18 and TRBJ2-4, with 15 bases aligning to TRBD2. Germline V gene lookup returns CDR1 KGHSH and CDR2 LQKENI. V lost 3 bases and J lost 0; bases outside the gene matches: 12. This CDR3 is 21 amino acids long. Here the CDR3 DNA reads TGTGCCAGCTCACCCTACGGGACTAGCGGGGGGTCCAGCCGAGCCAAAAACATTCAGTACTTC. It codes for CASSPYGTSGGSSRAKNIQYF.

V is TRBV11-2 and J is TRBJ2-4; D is possibly TRBD1 (6 bases). This CDR3 contains 16 residues. Trimming cost V 7 bases and J 1 base, with 17 bases left between them. Germline V lookup: CDR1 SGHAT, CDR2 FQNNGV. The CDR3 sequence is CASTTIKGVAKNIQYF. The CDR3 DNA follows: TGTGCCAGCACCACAATTAAGGGGGTCGCCAAAAACATTCAGTACTTC.

In its sample, this clonotype was seen many times. J is TRBJ2-5 and V is TRBV4-3; 7 bases align to TRBD2. Germline V gene sequence: CDR1 LGHNA, CDR2 YSLEER. The junction had 0 bases not matched to a gene; V was cut back by 3 bases and J by 2 bases. This CDR3 region has 13 residues. The CDR3 loop reads CASSHGGQETQYF. The CDR3, as DNA: TGCGCCAGCAGCCACGGGGGGCAAGAGACCCAGTACTTC.

This clonotype was detected only a few times. The J gene is TRBJ1-1, the V gene TRBV5-1, with D perhaps matching TRBD1 (6 bases). Germline V gives CDR1 SGHRS, CDR2 YFSETQ. This CDR3 comprises 14 residues. Deletions cut 1 base from V and 11 bases from J, with 18 bases between. The CDR3, as DNA: TGCGCCAGCAGCTTGAAGGGCGCAGGGGATTCGGCTTTCTTT. This codes for CASSLKGAGDSAFF.

This clonotype was observed a handful of times. The chain uses TRBV4-1 and TRBJ2-1; D not certain. The ends were cut back, 1 base at V and 5 bases at J, with 15 bases in the middle. Per germline, CDR1 MGHRA and CDR2 YSYEKL. The CDR3 runs to 16 residues. CDR3 coding DNA: TGCGCCAGCAGCCAAGGTCCTCGCACCGGAGACAATGAGCAGTTCTTC. Translation: CASSQGPRTGDNEQFF.

This clonotype was counted only a few times. V gene TRBV28 combines with J gene TRBJ2-7, with D possibly called TRBD1 or TRBD2 (5 bases each). Trimming removed 6 bases at V and 5 bases at J, with 14 bases between. The CDR3 totals 13 residues. The germline V gene has CDR1 MDHEN and CDR2 SYDVKM. CDR3 loop: CASSGTPKDEQYF. The DNA of the CDR3 is TGTGCCAGCAGCGGGACCCCTAAAGACGAGCAGTACTTC.

There are a few counts of this clonotype. V gene TRBV7-6 combines with J gene TRBJ1-4; D unclear. The CDR3 covers 18 residues. Germline values: CDR1 SGHVS, CDR2 FNYEAQ. The V end was cut by 1 base, the J end by 4 bases, with 19 bases between. In nucleotides, the CDR3 is TGTGCCAGCAGCTTAGGAGCACACGGGTTTCGGCTTAATGAAAAACTGTTTTTT. Translating it yields CASSLGAHGFRLNEKLFF. The whole variable domain, remainder taken from reference TRBV7-6 and TRBJ1-4, is GAGVSQSPRYKVTKRGQDVALRCDPISGHVSLYWYRQALGQGPEFLTYFNYEAQQDKSGLPNDRFSAERPEGSISTLTIQRTEQRDSAMYRCASSLGAHGFRLNEKLFFGSGTQLSVL.

This chain joins TRBV6-2 or TRBV6-3 and TRBJ2-1, with TRBD2 identical over 14 bases. The junction had 11 bases not matched to a gene; V was cut back by 10 bases and J by 6 bases. CDR1 is MNHEY, CDR2 SVGEGT, per germline. The CDR3 length is 16 residues. The CDR3 here is CATGLAGGNTFNEQFF. The CDR3 nucleotides read TGTGCCACCGGACTAGCGGGGGGCAACACCTTCAATGAGCAGTTCTTC.

This clonotype came up a few times. This rearrangement joins TRBV7-2 to TRBJ2-1; D not certain. This CDR3 has 12 residues. Germline CDR1 reads SGHTA; CDR2 reads FQGNSA. With 5 bases removed from V and 10 bases from J, the gap between germline ends came to 12 bases. The chain's CDR3 is CASSPTRVEQFF. As DNA, the CDR3 is TGTGCCAGCAGCCCCACCCGGGTGGAGCAGTTCTTC.

This clonotype was counted ten times or more. The chain uses TRBV3-1 and TRBJ2-1; perhaps TRBD1 as D (5 bases). V was cut by 0 bases and J by 3 bases, with 9 bases left in between. This CDR3 region has 15 residues. The germline gives CDR1 LGHDT, CDR2 YNNKEL (reference sequence). The CDR3 DNA reads TGTGCCAGCAGCCAAGACACAGGAATCTACAATGAGCAGTTCTTC. Translation gives CASSQDTGIYNEQFF.

This clonotype was counted a few times. The chain carries TRBV12-2 and TRBJ2-5. TRBV12-2 is a listed pseudogene. The CDR3 is 15 residues long. The CDR3 is CASRLDGLVEGTQYF. The CDR3 DNA follows: TGTGCAAGTCGCTTGGACGGACTGGTAGAAGGGACCCAGTACTTC.

This clonotype was observed a handful of times. The chain carries TRBV6-5 and TRBJ1-2; D is unclear. V dropped 2 bases and J dropped 5 bases, with 15 bases sitting between them. CDR3 length equals 15 residues. Germline assignment: CDR1 MNHEY and CDR2 SVGAGI. Here the CDR3 DNA reads TGTGCCAGCAGTTACGATGGCAGCGGGTGGTATGGCTACACCTTC. It translates to CASSYDGSGWYGYTF.

A few counts support this clonotype. The V gene is TRBV28, the J gene TRBJ2-7, with TRBD1 matching 8 bases. Germline trimming cut 5 bases from V and 0 bases from J; bases unmatched to any gene: 6. Germline CDR1 and CDR2: MDHEN and SYDVKM. CDR3 length: 15 residues. This chain's CDR3 is CASSLRDRISYEQYF. CDR3 DNA sequence: TGTGCCAGCAGTCTCCGGGACAGGATCTCCTACGAGCAGTACTTC.

V is TRBV4-3 and J is TRBJ2-2; tentative D call: TRBD2 (6 bases). Trimming pared 3 bases from V and 3 bases from J, leaving 8 bases between. CDR1 is LGHNA and CDR2 is YSLEER in the germline V gene. This CDR3 region has 14 residues. The CDR3 region has the DNA TGCGCCAGCAGCCAGGAGGGTTACACCGGGGAGCTGTTTTTT. Protein: CASSQEGYTGELFF.

This clonotype was seen more than once but under ten times. The chain is built from TRBV29-1 and TRBJ2-3; TRBD2 matches 13 bases. Germline V lookup: CDR1 SQVTM, CDR2 ANQGSEA. The length of the CDR3 is 16 residues. The trim removed 4 bases at V and 8 bases at J, leaving 12 bases unmatched. Written as DNA, the CDR3 is TGCAGCGTTGGTCAGGGGGGACTAGCGGGGCTGGGTACGCAGTATTTT. Translation: CSVGQGGLAGLGTQYF.

The table lists this clonotype with many counts. The chain employs TRBV12-3 or TRBV12-4 and TRBJ2-5; 10 bases are shared with TRBD1. The CDR3 is made up of 17 amino acids. V gave up 3 bases and J gave up 3 bases; unmatched junction bases: 10. The CDR3 DNA follows: TGTGCCAGCAGTTTCGGGCTTACCGGGACAGGGGAAGAGACCCAGTACTTC. As protein: CASSFGLTGTGEETQYF.

The chain recombines TRBV5-1 with TRBJ1-1; D gene unclear. The V gene's germline CDR1 is SGHRS and CDR2 YFSETQ. V was trimmed by 1 base and J by 3 bases, leaving 13 bases between them. The CDR3 runs to 15 residues. The CDR3 nucleotides read TGCGCCAGCAGCTTGATTTCAGTGCGGGACACTGAAGCTTTCTTT. This codes for CASSLISVRDTEAFF.

The chain couples TRBV11-2 to TRBJ1-3; D perhaps matches TRBD1 (5 bases). Germline-derived CDR1 and CDR2 are SGHAT and FQNNGV. The V and J ends lost 5 bases and 0 bases respectively, with 17 bases between them. The CDR3 spans 17 residues. CDR3 sequence: CASSRRDGGSSGNTIYF. The CDR3 DNA reads TGTGCCAGCAGCAGACGGGACGGTGGTAGCTCTGGAAACACCATATATTTT.

The CDR3 bases are TGTGCCAGCAGTCGCCCGGCTAGCACAGATACGCAGTATTTT. Protein product: CASSRPASTDTQYF. This chain connects TRBV28 to TRBJ2-3; no clear D gene. The CDR3 is 14 residues long. Germline V CDR1 and CDR2: MDHEN, SYDVKM. V was pared by 5 bases and J by 0 bases, with 9 bases between.

There are a few counts of this clonotype. The chain links TRBV11-1 to TRBJ2-1; 8 bases map to TRBD2. Losses at the gene ends were 2 bases for V and 0 bases for J; bases not matched to a gene: 9. The length of the CDR3 is 18 residues. The V gene's germline CDR1 is SGHAT and CDR2 FQDESV (reference sequence). The CDR3 here is CASSLPTSGIPSYNEQFF. The CDR3 bases are TGTGCCAGCAGCTTACCCACTAGCGGAATACCCTCCTACAATGAGCAGTTCTTC. The full variable domain, with the rest looked up from reference TRBV11-1 and TRBJ2-1, is EAEVAQSPRYKITEKSQAVAFWCDPISGHATLYWYRQILGQGPELLVQFQDESVVDDSQLPKDRFSAERLKGVDSTLKIQPAELGDSAMYLCASSLPTSGIPSYNEQFFGPGTRLTVL.

In its sample, this clonotype was seen a few times. The chain carries TRBV24-1 and TRBJ2-7; no definite D call. Germline loops: CDR1 KGHDR, CDR2 SFDVKD. V gave up 2 bases and J gave up 2 bases, with 9 bases separating them. This CDR3 has 14 amino acids. CDR3 region: CATSDSAATYEQYF. CDR3 sequence (DNA): TGTGCCACCAGTGATTCTGCAGCGACCTACGAGCAGTACTTC.

V usage is TRBV6-2 or TRBV6-3 and J usage is TRBJ1-1; TRBD1 might be the D (5 bases). The V gene lost 4 bases and the J gene lost 4 bases, with 16 bases spanning the gap. This CDR3 is built from 15 residues. The germline gives CDR1 MNHEY, CDR2 SVGEGT. CDR3 protein: CASSFTGDHRTEAFF. Here the CDR3 DNA reads TGTGCCAGCAGTTTCACGGGGGATCATCGCACTGAAGCTTTCTTT.

The chain couples TRBV2 to TRBJ1-5, with 10 positions matching TRBD1. This CDR3 comprises 15 residues. The junction had 5 bases not matched to a gene; V was cut back by 6 bases and J by 3 bases. Germline V lookup: CDR1 SNHLY, CDR2 FYNNEI. The CDR3 bases are TGTGCCAGCAGGGCGACAGGGGGCCTCAATCAGCCCCAGCATTTT. Protein sequence: CASRATGGLNQPQHF. Drawing the rest from reference TRBV2 and TRBJ1-5, the complete variable domain is EPEVTQTPSHQVTQMGQEVILRCVPISNHLYFYWYRQILGQKVEFLVSFYNNEISEKSEIFDDQFSVERPDGSNFTLKIRSTKLEDSAMYFCASRATGGLNQPQHFGDGTRLSIL.

CDR3 nucleotide sequence: TGTGCCAGCAGCCCAGAGCGAGCCTACGAGCAGTACTTC. Its protein is CASSPERAYEQYF. J is TRBJ2-7 and V is TRBV7-2; D gene uncertain. The CDR3 is 13 amino acids. Germline V gene data show CDR1 as SGHTA and CDR2 as FQGNSA. Between the trimmed V and J ends, which lost 5 bases and 2 bases, there was a span of 10 bases.

Comments on this clonotype: At one of its ends the junction is not consistent with the germline gene, which may arise from a read error. The genes are TRBV6-2 or TRBV6-3 and TRBJ1-1, with D perhaps TRBD1 (6 bases). CDR3 length: 14 residues. Germline values: CDR1 MNHEY, CDR2 SVGEGT. CDR3 sequence reads: CASSENRARPESFF. The CDR3 nucleotides are TGTGCCAGCAGCGAAAACAGGGCCCGGCCTGAATCTTTCTTT.

Concerning this clonotype: A much larger clone lies one base from this, so it may be a read error. The chain has TRBV27 and TRBJ1-4; 9 bases match TRBD1. Germline loops: CDR1 MNHEY, CDR2 SMNVEV (reference sequence). The CDR3 loop spans 15 amino acids. The CDR3 here is CASSAPGQGSEKLCF. The CDR3 DNA sequence: TGTGCCAGCTCAGCCCCGGGACAGGGATCTGAAAAACTGTGTTTT.

This chain joins TRBV6-5 and TRBJ1-6, with 10 bases matching TRBD1. J gave up 10 bases and V 0 bases, and 3 bases lay outside the gene matches. Per germline, CDR1 MNHEY and CDR2 SVGAGI. CDR3 size: 15 residues. CDR3 DNA: TGTGCCAGCAGTTACTCGGGACAGGGGAGATCACCCCTCCACTTT. Amino acids: CASSYSGQGRSPLHF.

This chain uses TRBV20-1 with TRBJ2-7; no clear D gene. Germline assignment: CDR1 DFQATT and CDR2 SNEGSKA (reference sequence). The CDR3 has 10 amino acids. V lost 4 bases to trimming and J lost 1 base, with 2 bases between them. The CDR3 DNA reads TGCAGTGCTAAATCCTACGAGCAGTACTTC. This sequence encodes CSAKSYEQYF.

This clonotype was recorded many times. This chain's CDR3 is CASSPQGANNQPQHF. The CDR3 nucleotides are TGTGCCAGCAGCCCACAGGGGGCTAACAATCAGCCCCAGCATTTT. The V and J genes are TRBV4-2 and TRBJ1-5, with 9 bases fitting TRBD1. Losses at the gene ends were 4 bases for V and 3 bases for J; bases not matched to a gene: 4. The CDR3 extends over 15 amino acids. The V gene's germline CDR1 is LGHNA and CDR2 YNFKEQ.